The 8 T cell receptor beta chains in this list originate from one sample, sequenced in a study of shared T cell receptors in the human thymus. Profiling relied on immunoSEQ multiplex PCR, and the TCRdb table lists in-frame clones only, not all of them. The repertoire holds 500,000 to 750,000 clones, with roughly 88% as singletons. This sample was also put to use in a study of human thymus T cells.

The sequenced sample was thymocytes. The receptors originated from a boy under two years old with a congenital heart defect.

The genes are TRBV19 and TRBJ2-7; D possibly corresponds to TRBD1 (6 bases). With 4 bases removed from V and 5 bases from J, the gap between germline ends came to 18 bases. Germline CDR1 reads LNHDA; CDR2 reads SQIVND (reference sequence). This CDR3 spans 15 amino acids. The CDR3 loop reads CASSTSDSLVDEQYF. The CDR3 coding sequence is TGTGCCAGTAGTACTTCGGACAGCCTGGTCGACGAGCAGTACTTC. The entire variable domain, with the rest obtained from reference TRBV19 and TRBJ2-7, is as follows: DGGITQSPKYLFRKEGQNVTLSCEQNLNHDAMYWYRQDPGQGLRLIYYSQIVNDFQKGDIAEGYSVSREKKESFPLTVTSAQKNPTAFYLCASSTSDSLVDEQYFGPGTRLTVT.

The chain is built from TRBV7-6 and TRBJ2-1, with 8 bases identical to TRBD1. The CDR3 consists of 16 residues. The germline V gene has CDR1 SGHVS and CDR2 FNYEAQ. Losses at the gene ends were 4 bases for V and 2 bases for J; bases not matched to a gene: 7. The CDR3 bases are TGTGCCAGCAGCTCTCTCAGGGGGCCACCCTACAATGAGCAGTTCTTC. Encoded protein: CASSSLRGPPYNEQFF. Full variable domain (missing parts from reference TRBV7-6 and TRBJ2-1): GAGVSQSPRYKVTKRGQDVALRCDPISGHVSLYWYRQALGQGPEFLTYFNYEAQQDKSGLPNDRFSAERPEGSISTLTIQRTEQRDSAMYRCASSSLRGPPYNEQFFGPGTRLTVL.

This clone was seen more than once but under ten times. The chain couples TRBV15 to TRBJ1-2, with D uncertain. CDR1 LNHNV and CDR2 YYDKDF come from the germline V gene (reference sequence). The CDR3 length is 14 residues. Trimming took off 0 bases at V and 5 bases at J, with 10 bases between the two ends. CDR3 coding DNA: TGTGCCACCAGCAGAGATAATAGCAATTATGGCTACACCTTC. It yields the protein CATSRDNSNYGYTF.

The sample holds one count of this clone. V and J are TRBV27 and TRBJ1-2, with 8 bases matching TRBD1. The V gene end was trimmed by 5 bases and the J gene end by 6 bases; junction bases not matched to a gene: 8. Germline V gene sequence: CDR1 MNHEY, CDR2 SMNVEV (reference sequence). The CDR3 loop spans 14 amino acids. CDR3 in DNA: TGTGCCAGCAGTCCAGACAGGGGTCGCCATGGCTACACCTTC. Residues: CASSPDRGRHGYTF.

This chain links TRBV6-1 with TRBJ1-2, with D possibly TRBD1 on 6 matching bases. V lost 3 bases and J 0 bases, leaving 20 bases between the germline ends. The germline V gene encodes CDR1 MNHNS and CDR2 SASEGT. The CDR3 is made up of 18 amino acids. In nucleotides, the CDR3 is TGTGCCAGCAGTGACCGGGACAAAGGGCCCGCAGCTAACTATGGCTACACCTTC. This gives the protein CASSDRDKGPAANYGYTF.

The V gene is TRBV7-2, the J gene TRBJ2-7; no reliable D call. This CDR3 has 14 amino acids. Per the germline V gene, CDR1 is SGHTA and CDR2 is FQGNSA. V was trimmed by 6 bases and J by 3 bases, leaving 15 bases between them. The CDR3 loop reads CASSHRRHLYEQYF. In DNA, the CDR3 is TGTGCCAGCAGTCACAGACGGCACCTCTACGAGCAGTACTTC.

V is TRBV13 and J is TRBJ2-5; 7 bases agree with TRBD1. This CDR3 is 14 amino acids long. Germline CDR1 reads PRHDT; CDR2 reads FYEKMQ (reference sequence). V shed 4 bases and J 4 bases; nucleotides not matched to a gene: 6. The CDR3 nucleotides read TGTGCCAGCAGCTCCGGGACAGAGAGAGAGACCCAGTACTTC. Translation gives CASSSGTERETQYF.

The V call is TRBV27, the J call TRBJ2-7, with D tentatively TRBD2 (5 bases). Germline V CDR1 and CDR2: MNHEY, SMNVEV (reference sequence). The V end lost 2 bases, the J end lost 0 bases, and 11 bases lay between the germline ends. This CDR3 has 15 amino acids. CDR3 sequence reads: CASSLRADLSYEQYF. Here the CDR3 DNA reads TGTGCCAGCAGTTTACGAGCGGACCTCTCCTACGAGCAGTACTTC.